These 18 T cell receptor beta chains came from one sample sequenced in a study of T cells in Graves' hyperthyroidism and ophthalmopathy. What was amplified from RNA transcripts were TCR beta CDR3 regions. In the first-round RT-PCR of the TCR CDR3, the HTBI primer set was used. TCRdb re-called the multiplex PCR reads with MiXCR, one entry per CDR3 protein. The table has approximately 300,000 distinct CDR3 sequences, about a sixth seen once. Sequencing was carried out using blood. The source is a woman between 55 and 75 years old with Graves' ophthalmopathy.

The sample holds many counts of this clonotype. J is TRBJ1-6 and V is TRBV7-2, with TRBD1 matching 7 bases. After removal of 5 bases from V and 8 bases from J, the junction contained 9 bases not matched to a gene. CDR3 length equals 15 residues. CDR1 and CDR2 from the germline V gene are SGHTA and FQGNSA. CDR3: CASSLQRGGDSPLHF. The CDR3 nucleotides are TGTGCCAGCAGCCTCCAGCGAGGGGGCGATTCACCCCTCCACTTT.

This clonotype was detected ten times or more. The chain combines TRBV20-1 with TRBJ1-2; maybe TRBD1 (5 bases). Trimming stripped 3 bases from V and 0 bases from J, with 11 bases between. CDR1 and CDR2 (germline): DFQATT, SNEGSKA (reference sequence). The CDR3 loop spans 14 amino acids. The CDR3 nucleotides are TGCAGTGCTAGTGGTCGGGGCTCTAACTATGGCTACACCTTC. Translated, it gives CSASGRGSNYGYTF.

This clonotype was counted ten times or more. V gene TRBV20-1 combines with J gene TRBJ2-3; no definite D call. Germline V lookup: CDR1 DFQATT, CDR2 SNEGSKA (reference sequence). This CDR3 is built from 13 residues. V was shortened by 3 bases and J by 4 bases, with 11 bases between the two germline ends. CDR3 coding DNA: TGCAGTGCTAGGGCAAATGGTGCAGATACGCAGTATTTT. Encoded protein: CSARANGADTQYF.

This clonotype was counted a few times. The chain links TRBV6-2 or TRBV6-3 to TRBJ2-2, with TRBD1 as a possible D gene (6 bases). CDR1 is MNHEY, CDR2 SVGEGT, per germline. Between the trimmed V and J ends, which lost 5 bases and 6 bases, there was a span of 16 bases. The CDR3 is made up of 15 amino acids. CDR3 DNA: TGTGCCAGCAGTCACGCTGCGACAGGTTCCGGGGAGCTGTTTTTT. The encoded protein is CASSHAATGSGELFF.

About this clonotype itself: A much larger clone lies one base from this, so it may be a read error. CDR3 in DNA: TGTGCCAGCTCATCACCGGGACAGGGGGGAGAGACCCAGTACTTC. Protein: CASSSPGQGGETQYF. The genes are TRBV18 and TRBJ2-5; 11 nucleotides agree with TRBD1. CDR3 length equals 15 residues. Germline-derived CDR1 and CDR2 are KGHSH and LQKENI.

A few counts support this clonotype. The V gene is TRBV7-9, the J gene TRBJ1-1; weak D call: TRBD1 (5 bases). CDR3 length equals 12 residues. Deletions cut 7 bases from V and 6 bases from J, with 12 bases between. Germline lookup yields CDR1 SEHNR and CDR2 FQNEAQ (reference sequence). The CDR3 protein is CASIGGVAEAFF. The CDR3 DNA reads TGTGCCAGCATCGGGGGGGTGGCTGAAGCTTTCTTT.

A few counts support this clonotype. V usage is TRBV5-8 and J usage is TRBJ2-1; 10 bases line up with TRBD2. Germline CDR1 SGHTS, CDR2 YDEGEE. The junction had 5 bases not matched to a gene; V was cut back by 2 bases and J by 9 bases. There are 14 residues in the CDR3. The CDR3 sequence is CASSFSGRAPEQFF. The CDR3 DNA sequence: TGTGCCAGCAGCTTCAGCGGGAGGGCCCCTGAGCAGTTCTTC.

This clonotype was picked up a small number of times. The V gene is TRBV24-1, the J gene TRBJ1-2; D perhaps matches TRBD1 (6 bases). The germline V gene encodes CDR1 KGHDR and CDR2 SFDVKD. Trimming cost V 12 bases and J 1 base, with 14 bases left between them. The CDR3 has 13 amino acids. CDR3 loop: CASAGHLNYGYTF. CDR3 in DNA: TGTGCCTCAGCGGGACACCTTAACTATGGCTACACCTTC.

This clonotype was counted a few times. The V call is TRBV9, the J call TRBJ1-1, with D perhaps matching TRBD1 (6 bases). The ends were cut back, 5 bases at V and 3 bases at J, with 11 bases in the middle. CDR1 and CDR2 (germline): SGDLS, YYNGEE. The CDR3 runs to 13 residues. The DNA for the CDR3 is TGTGCCAGCAGGGGAGGGGGGGACACTGAAGCTTTCTTT. It specifies CASRGGGDTEAFF.

This clonotype has a handful of counts. This rearrangement joins TRBV29-1 to TRBJ1-2; D might be TRBD1 (5 bases). V was clipped by 3 bases and J by 0 bases, with 14 bases between them. The CDR3 is 15 residues long. Germline values: CDR1 SQVTM, CDR2 ANQGSEA. CDR3 in DNA: TGCAGCGTTGATTCCCCGGGGGAAGCTAACTATGGCTACACCTTC. Its protein product is CSVDSPGEANYGYTF.

This clonotype has a handful of counts. The chain combines TRBV7-8 with TRBJ1-1; D not resolved. Germline loops: CDR1 SGHVS, CDR2 FQNEAQ. The CDR3 extends over 11 amino acids. V was cut by 3 bases and J by 4 bases, with 3 bases left in between. CDR3 DNA sequence: TGTGCCAGCAGCTTTCTCACTGAAGCTTTCTTT. Its protein is CASSFLTEAFF.

This clonotype was detected ten times or more. J is TRBJ2-5 and V is TRBV20-1; 8 bases agree with TRBD2. The V and J ends lost 3 bases and 2 bases, in that order; junction bases with no gene match: 8. Germline loops: CDR1 DFQATT, CDR2 SNEGSKA (reference sequence). This CDR3 has 15 amino acids. The CDR3 coding sequence is TGCAGTGCTAGTCGAGGGCGGGAGGTACAAGAGACCCAGTACTTC. It codes for CSASRGREVQETQYF.

There are many counts of this clonotype. The genes are TRBV30 and TRBJ1-2; a weak D match, TRBD1 (6 bases). The CDR3 sequence is 17 residues long. CDR1 and CDR2 from the germline V gene are GTSNPN and SVGIG (reference sequence). Trimming cost V 5 bases and J 0 bases, with 22 bases left between them. The CDR3 loop is CAWLYPTGRLSNYGYTF. Here the CDR3 DNA reads TGTGCCTGGCTCTACCCGACAGGCCGACTTTCTAACTATGGCTACACCTTC.

This clonotype was seen at least ten times. This chain links TRBV5-1 with TRBJ2-2; unclear D gene. Between the trimmed V and J ends, which lost 2 bases and 5 bases, there was a span of 13 bases. CDR1 is SGHRS, CDR2 YFSETQ, per germline. The CDR3 has 15 residues. CDR3: CASSFPSSTTGELFF. CDR3 sequence (DNA): TGCGCCAGCAGCTTCCCCAGTTCGACTACCGGGGAGCTGTTTTTT.

This clonotype came up many times. The chain couples TRBV2 to TRBJ1-1, with 10 nucleotides matching TRBD1. Germline CDR1 is SNHLY and CDR2 is FYNNEI. Unmatched junction bases numbered 4, after V lost 2 bases and J lost 4 bases. The CDR3 loop spans 15 amino acids. CDR3 DNA: TGTGCCAGCAGTGAAATGGGACAGGGGATCACTGAAGCTTTCTTT. This encodes CASSEMGQGITEAFF.

This clonotype was counted a few times. This chain uses TRBV18 with TRBJ1-2, with 8 nucleotides matching TRBD1. With V trimmed by 3 bases and J by 8 bases, 8 bases remained unmatched. Germline loops: CDR1 KGHSH, CDR2 LQKENI. CDR3 length equals 14 residues. The CDR3 coding sequence is TGTGCCAGCTCACCCGTGGACAGGGTCCACGGCTACACCTTC. It codes for CASSPVDRVHGYTF.

This clonotype was observed a handful of times. This chain joins TRBV2 and TRBJ2-2, with a possible D match to TRBD2 (5 bases). Germline CDR1 is SNHLY and CDR2 is FYNNEI. The CDR3 length is 14 residues. The V and J ends lost 3 bases and 4 bases respectively, with 9 bases between them. The CDR3: CASSDWTLTGELFF. The CDR3 nucleotides are TGTGCCAGCAGTGATTGGACTCTCACCGGGGAGCTGTTTTTT.

At least ten counts were recorded for this clonotype. V gene TRBV28 combines with J gene TRBJ2-7, with TRBD2 as a possible D gene (5 bases). Trimming took off 3 bases at V and 1 base at J, with 13 bases between the two ends. This CDR3 is built from 15 residues. CDR1 is MDHEN and CDR2 is SYDVKM in the germline V gene. This CDR3 is CASSFSSGLSYEQYF. The CDR3 coding sequence is TGTGCCAGCAGTTTTTCGAGCGGCCTATCCTACGAGCAGTACTTC.